This entry concerns a single TCR beta chain. Its antigen is still unknown. The data derive from a study of shared clonotypes between healthy human individuals. General study findings and limits: Naive subsets, compared against memory subsets, generally had larger estimated richness values. Naive CD4 clonotypes overlapped across a handful of donors at roughly 5.1%.

The donor cohort consisted entirely of Caucasian adults residing in Nashville, Tennessee. Negatively enriched CD4+ T cells were divided by CD45RA into naive and memory. V was pared by 2 bases and J by 6 bases, with 7 bases between. The CDR3 length is 12 residues. Per the germline V gene, CDR1 is GTSNPN and CDR2 is SVGIG (reference sequence). Assay used: immunoSEQ multiplex PCR; TCRdb lists only in-frame clones, some missing. The sample shows about 1 million clones, around 74% of them seen only once. Sequencing input: memory CD4+ T cells sorted from blood. Subset in this sample: CD45RA-negative fraction. This TCR came from a man between 18 and 35 years old in good health. The chain has TRBV30 and TRBJ1-4; D uncertain. CDR3 DNA: TGTGCCTGGAGTTTCCAAGATGAAAAACTGTTTTTT. Translated, it gives CAWSFQDEKLFF. Full variable domain (missing parts from reference TRBV30 and TRBJ1-4): SQTIHQWPATLVQPVGSPLSLECTVEGTSNPNLYWYRQAAGRGLQLLFYSVGIGQISSEVPQNLSASRPQDRQFILSSKKLLLSDSGFYLCAWSFQDEKLFFGSGTQLSVL.